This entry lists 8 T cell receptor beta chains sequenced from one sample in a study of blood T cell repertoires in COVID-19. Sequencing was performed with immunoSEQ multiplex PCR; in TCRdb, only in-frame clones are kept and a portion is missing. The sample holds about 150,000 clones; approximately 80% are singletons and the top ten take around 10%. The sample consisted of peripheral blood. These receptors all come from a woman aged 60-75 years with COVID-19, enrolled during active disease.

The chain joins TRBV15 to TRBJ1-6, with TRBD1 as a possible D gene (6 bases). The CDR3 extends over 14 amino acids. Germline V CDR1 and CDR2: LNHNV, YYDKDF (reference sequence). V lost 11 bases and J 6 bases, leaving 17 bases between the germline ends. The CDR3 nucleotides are TGTGCCGCTCGGCAGGGGAACCTTAATTCACCCCTCCACTTT. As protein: CAARQGNLNSPLHF.

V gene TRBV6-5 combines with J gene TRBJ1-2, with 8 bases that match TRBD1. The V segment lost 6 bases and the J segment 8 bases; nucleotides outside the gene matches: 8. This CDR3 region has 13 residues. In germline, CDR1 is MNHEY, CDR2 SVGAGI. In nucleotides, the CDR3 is TGTGCCAGCAGACCGACAGGGGATCGGGGCTACACCTTC. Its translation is CASRPTGDRGYTF.

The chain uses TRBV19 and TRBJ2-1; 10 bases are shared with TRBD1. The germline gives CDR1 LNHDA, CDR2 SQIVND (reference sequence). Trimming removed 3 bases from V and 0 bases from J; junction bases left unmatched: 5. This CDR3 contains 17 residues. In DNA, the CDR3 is TGTGCCAGTAGTATGGGACAGGGGCCGAGCTCCTACAATGAGCAGTTCTTC. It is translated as CASSMGQGPSSYNEQFF.

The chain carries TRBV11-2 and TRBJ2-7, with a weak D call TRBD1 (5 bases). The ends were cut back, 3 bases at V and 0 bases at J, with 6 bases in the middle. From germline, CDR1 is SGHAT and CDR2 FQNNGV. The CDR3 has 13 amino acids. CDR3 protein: CASSLGPSYEQYF. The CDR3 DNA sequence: TGTGCCAGCAGCTTGGGGCCCTCCTACGAGCAGTACTTC.

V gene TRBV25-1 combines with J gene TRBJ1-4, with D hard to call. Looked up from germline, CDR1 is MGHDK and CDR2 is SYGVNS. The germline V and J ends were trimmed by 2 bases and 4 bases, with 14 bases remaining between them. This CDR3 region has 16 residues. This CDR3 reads CASSEPARGFNEKLFF. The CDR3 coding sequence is TGTGCCAGCAGTGAACCAGCGAGAGGATTTAATGAAAAACTGTTTTTT.

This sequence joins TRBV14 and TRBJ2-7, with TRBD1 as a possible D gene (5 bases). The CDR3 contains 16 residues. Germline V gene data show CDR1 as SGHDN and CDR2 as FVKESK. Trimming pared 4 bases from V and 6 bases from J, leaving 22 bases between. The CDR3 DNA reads TGTGCCAGCAGCCTTCGGACAAACCTGGCGCCTAGCGAGCAGTACTTC. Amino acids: CASSLRTNLAPSEQYF.

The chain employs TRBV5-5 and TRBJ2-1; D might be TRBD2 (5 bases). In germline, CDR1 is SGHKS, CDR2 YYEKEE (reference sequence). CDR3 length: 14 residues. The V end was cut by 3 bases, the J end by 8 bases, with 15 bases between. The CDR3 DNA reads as TGTGCCAGCAGCTCACCACCGGGGTGGGATGAGCAGTTCTTC. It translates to CASSSPPGWDEQFF.

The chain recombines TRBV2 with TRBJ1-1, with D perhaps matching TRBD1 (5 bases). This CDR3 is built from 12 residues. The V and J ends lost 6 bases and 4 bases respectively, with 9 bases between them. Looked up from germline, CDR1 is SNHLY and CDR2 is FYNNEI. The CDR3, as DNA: TGTGCCAGCAGCTCGGGGGGCACTGAAGCTTTCTTT. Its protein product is CASSSGGTEAFF.